This T cell receptor (beta chain) derives from a study of tumor and adjacent non-tumor tissue in lung cancer. Turning to the study itself: There were some 11 adenocarcinoma, 2 squamous cell carcinoma and 1 small cell lung cancer cases.

Germline V lookup: CDR1 SGHNT, CDR2 YYREEE (reference sequence). The CDR3 has 16 residues. The J segment lost 7 bases and the V segment lost 0 bases, leaving 10 bases of the junction unmatched. Study conclusions and caveats: Shorter survival was associated with higher TCR diversity in tumors.

The library came from three nested PCR rounds adapted from ARM-PCR protocols. TCRdb itself ran the multiplex PCR reads through MiXCR, one entry per CDR3 protein. The table has 90,000 to 100,000 distinct CDR3 sequences, 80% seen once. RNA was extracted from bulk tissue without any cell sorting. Distant lung tissue was collected more than 3 cm away from the tumor edge. Chemotherapy-naive patients with new lung cancer underwent thoracic surgery in China, August–November 2014. The table lists this clonotype with many counts. Its antigen is unknown. This chain connects TRBV5-4 to TRBJ2-1, with 7 bases aligning to TRBD2. The clonotype originates from a man aged 55 to 70 with small cell lung cancer. Sequences were obtained from distant non-tumor lung tissue. This CDR3 is CASSLAQGGSQNEQFF. CDR3 DNA sequence: TGTGCCAGCAGCTTGGCCCAGGGCGGGAGTCAGAATGAGCAGTTCTTC. The variable domain in full, completed from reference TRBV5-4 and TRBJ2-1, reads ETGVTQSPTHLIKTRGQQVTLRCSSQSGHNTVSWYQQALGQGPQFIFQYYREEENGRGNFPPRFSGLQFPNYSSELNVNALELDDSALYLCASSLAQGGSQNEQFFGPGTRLTVL.